The 8 T cell receptor beta chains given below trace back to one sample, sequenced in a study of T cell responses to AZD1222 COVID-19 vaccine. The assay was immunoSEQ multiplex PCR, and TCRdb's table has in-frame clones only and misses some. The sample has around 130,000 clones; around 84% are singletons. Source: peripheral blood, taken on day 0 of AZD1222 vaccination. The receptors stem from an adult in good health.

This clone was seen only once. This chain connects TRBV11-2 to TRBJ2-7; D gene uncertain. The CDR3 is 12 amino acids. The germline V gene encodes CDR1 SGHAT and CDR2 FQNNGV. Trimming removed 6 bases at V and 0 bases at J, with 6 bases between. In DNA form, the CDR3 reads TGTGCCAGCAGTGTCGGCTCCTACGAGCAGTACTTC. The encoded protein is CASSVGSYEQYF.

V usage is TRBV10-3 and J usage is TRBJ2-7; possibly TRBD2 for D (6 bases). CDR3 size: 12 residues. Per germline, CDR1 ENHRY and CDR2 SYGVKD. V was clipped by 6 bases and J by 5 bases, with 11 bases between them. CDR3 sequence: CAIRGGQDEQYF. The CDR3 DNA follows: TGTGCCATCAGGGGAGGACAAGACGAGCAGTACTTC.

V usage is TRBV5-3 and J usage is TRBJ1-2; TRBD1 is a possible D gene (5 bases). TRBV5-3 is classed as an ORF, of uncertain function. V was clipped by 0 bases and J by 4 bases, with 7 bases between them. This CDR3 has 13 residues. CDR3 amino acids: CARSLAGCYGYTF. CDR3 sequence (DNA): TGTGCCAGAAGCTTGGCAGGGTGCTATGGCTACACCTTC.

The chain employs TRBV18 and TRBJ2-1; no clear D. V lost 3 bases and J lost 7, with 4 bases in between. The CDR3 is 11 amino acids. Germline loops: CDR1 KGHSH, CDR2 LQKENI. CDR3 DNA: TGTGCCAGCTCACCCGTTAATGAGCAGTTCTTC. As protein: CASSPVNEQFF.

The V call is TRBV29-1, the J call TRBJ1-2; D might be TRBD1 (6 bases). This CDR3 contains 14 residues. Looked up from germline, CDR1 is SQVTM and CDR2 is ANQGSEA. V lost 7 bases and J 2 bases, leaving 17 bases between the germline ends. The CDR3 DNA follows: TGCAGCGCCCGAGGGGGTTTGGCCAACTATGGCTACACCTTC. This codes for CSARGGLANYGYTF.

The rearrangement links TRBV6-6 to TRBJ1-1; 9 bases line up with TRBD1. Germline-derived CDR1 and CDR2 are MNHNY and SVGAGI (reference sequence). The V gene end was trimmed by 1 base and the J gene end by 12 bases; junction bases not matched to a gene: 9. The CDR3 is 14 residues long. The CDR3 region has the DNA TGTGCCAGCAGTTACTTGTCGACAGGGGGATCGTCTTTCTTT. This encodes CASSYLSTGGSSFF.

The chain couples TRBV23-1 to TRBJ2-7; the match to TRBD1 covers 12 bases. TRBV23-1 is an open reading frame whose function is uncertain. V lost 0 bases, J lost 0 bases, and 12 bases stayed unmatched. The CDR3 has 20 amino acids. The CDR3 spells CASSQSLGQGASTYSYEQYF. The CDR3 DNA reads as TGCGCCAGCAGTCAATCTCTGGGACAGGGGGCCTCCACGTACTCCTACGAGCAGTACTTC.

V and J are TRBV27 and TRBJ1-2; 7 nucleotides agree with TRBD1. This CDR3 has 18 amino acids. Germline CDR1 reads MNHEY; CDR2 reads SMNVEV (reference sequence). The J segment lost 2 bases and the V segment lost 5 bases, leaving 17 bases of the junction unmatched. CDR3 sequence: CASSKTGTATDLNYGYTF. CDR3 bases: TGTGCCAGCAGTAAAACGGGGACAGCCACAGACCTGAACTATGGCTACACCTTC.